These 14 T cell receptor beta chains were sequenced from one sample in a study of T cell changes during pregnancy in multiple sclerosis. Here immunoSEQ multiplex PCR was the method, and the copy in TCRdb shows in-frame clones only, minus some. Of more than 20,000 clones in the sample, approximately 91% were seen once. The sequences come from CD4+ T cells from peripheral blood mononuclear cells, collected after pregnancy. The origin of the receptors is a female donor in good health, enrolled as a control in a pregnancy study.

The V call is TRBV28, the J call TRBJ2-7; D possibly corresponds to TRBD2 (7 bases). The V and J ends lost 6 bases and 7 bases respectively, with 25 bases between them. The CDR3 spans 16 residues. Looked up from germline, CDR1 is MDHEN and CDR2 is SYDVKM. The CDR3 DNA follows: TGTGCCAGCAGCACCTTCGGTGCGGGGGCCTCTGGGGAGCAGTACTTC. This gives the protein CASSTFGAGASGEQYF.

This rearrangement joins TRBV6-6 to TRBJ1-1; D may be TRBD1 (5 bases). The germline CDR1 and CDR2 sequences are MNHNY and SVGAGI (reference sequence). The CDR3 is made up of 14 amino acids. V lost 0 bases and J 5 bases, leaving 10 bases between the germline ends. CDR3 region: CASSYSNPGTEAFF. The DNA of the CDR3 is TGTGCCAGCAGTTACTCCAATCCAGGGACTGAAGCTTTCTTT.

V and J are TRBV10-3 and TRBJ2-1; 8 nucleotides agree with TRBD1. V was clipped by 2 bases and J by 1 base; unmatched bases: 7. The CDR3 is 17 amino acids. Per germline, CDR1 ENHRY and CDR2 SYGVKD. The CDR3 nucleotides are TGTGCCATCAGTGAGCCCGGGACAGGAGCATCCTACAATGAGCAGTTCTTC. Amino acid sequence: CAISEPGTGASYNEQFF.

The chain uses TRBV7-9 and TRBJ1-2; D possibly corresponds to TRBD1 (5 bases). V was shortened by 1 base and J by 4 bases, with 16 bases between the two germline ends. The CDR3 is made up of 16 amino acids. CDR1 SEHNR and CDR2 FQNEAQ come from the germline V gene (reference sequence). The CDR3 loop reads CASSLVGHGGGYGYTF. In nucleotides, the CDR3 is TGTGCCAGCAGCTTAGTCGGCCACGGGGGAGGCTATGGCTACACCTTC.

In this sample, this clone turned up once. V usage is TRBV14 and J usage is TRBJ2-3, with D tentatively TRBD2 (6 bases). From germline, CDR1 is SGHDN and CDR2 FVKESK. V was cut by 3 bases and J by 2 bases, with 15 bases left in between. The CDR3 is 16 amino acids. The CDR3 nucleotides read TGTGCCAGCAGCCAGTTTCCGGGACTTTCCACAGATACGCAGTATTTT. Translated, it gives CASSQFPGLSTDTQYF.

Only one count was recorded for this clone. The CDR3 sequence is CASSWIAASSYEQYF. The DNA for the CDR3 is TGTGCCAGCAGTTGGATAGCGGCCAGCTCCTACGAGCAGTACTTC. This chain uses TRBV27 with TRBJ2-7, with D possibly being TRBD2 (6 bases). The CDR3 is 15 amino acids. Per the germline V gene, CDR1 is MNHEY and CDR2 is SMNVEV (reference sequence). V was trimmed by 4 bases and J by 0 bases, leaving 13 bases between them.

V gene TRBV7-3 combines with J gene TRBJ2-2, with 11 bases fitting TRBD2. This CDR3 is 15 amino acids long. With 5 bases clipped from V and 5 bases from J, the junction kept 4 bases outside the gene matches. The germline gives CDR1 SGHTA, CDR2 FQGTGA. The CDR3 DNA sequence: TGTGCCAGCAGCAGGACTAGCGGGTTAACCGGGGAGCTGTTTTTT. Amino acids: CASSRTSGLTGELFF.

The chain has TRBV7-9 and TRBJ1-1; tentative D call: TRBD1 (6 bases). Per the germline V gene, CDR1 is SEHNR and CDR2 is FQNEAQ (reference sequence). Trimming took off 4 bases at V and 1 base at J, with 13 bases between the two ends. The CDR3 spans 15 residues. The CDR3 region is CASSSRGGENTEAFF. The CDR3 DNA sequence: TGTGCCAGCAGCTCAAGAGGGGGGGAGAACACTGAAGCTTTCTTT.

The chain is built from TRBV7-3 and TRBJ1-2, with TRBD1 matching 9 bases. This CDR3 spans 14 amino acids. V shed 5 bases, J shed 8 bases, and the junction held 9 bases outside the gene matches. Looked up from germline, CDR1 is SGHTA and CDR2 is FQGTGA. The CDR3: CASSIRDRASGYTF. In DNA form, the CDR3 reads TGTGCCAGCAGCATCCGGGACAGGGCTTCCGGCTACACCTTC.

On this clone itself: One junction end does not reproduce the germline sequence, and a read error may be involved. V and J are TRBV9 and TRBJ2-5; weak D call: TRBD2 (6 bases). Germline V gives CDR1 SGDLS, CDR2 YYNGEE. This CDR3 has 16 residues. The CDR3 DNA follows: TGTGCCAGCAGTGTAGGTAGCGGCCGGTACCAAGAGACCCAGTACTTC. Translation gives CASSVGSGRYQETQYF.

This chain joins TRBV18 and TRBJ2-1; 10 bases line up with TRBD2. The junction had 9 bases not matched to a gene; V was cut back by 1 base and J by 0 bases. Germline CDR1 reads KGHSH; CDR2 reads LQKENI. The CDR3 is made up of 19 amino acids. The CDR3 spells CASSPLAGGTSSSYNEQFF. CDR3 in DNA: TGTGCCAGCTCACCACTAGCGGGGGGAACCTCGAGCTCCTACAATGAGCAGTTCTTC.

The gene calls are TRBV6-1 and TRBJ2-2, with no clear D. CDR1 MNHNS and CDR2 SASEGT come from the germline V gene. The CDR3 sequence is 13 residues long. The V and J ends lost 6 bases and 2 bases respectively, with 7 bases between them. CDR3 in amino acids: CASRAYNTGELFF. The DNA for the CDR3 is TGTGCCAGCAGAGCATATAACACCGGGGAGCTGTTTTTT.

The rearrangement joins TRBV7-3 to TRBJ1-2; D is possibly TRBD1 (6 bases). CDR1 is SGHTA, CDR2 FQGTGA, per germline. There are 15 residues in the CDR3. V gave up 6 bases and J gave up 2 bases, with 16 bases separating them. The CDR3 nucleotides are TGTGCCAGCAGTGATCCAGGGGACCCGAACTATGGCTACACCTTC. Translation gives CASSDPGDPNYGYTF.

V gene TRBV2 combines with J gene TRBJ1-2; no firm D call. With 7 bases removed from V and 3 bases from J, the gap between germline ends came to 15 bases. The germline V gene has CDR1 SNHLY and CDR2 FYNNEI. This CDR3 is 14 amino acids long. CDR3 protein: CASILLESYYGYTF. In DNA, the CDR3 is TGTGCCAGCATTCTCCTGGAGTCCTACTATGGCTACACCTTC.